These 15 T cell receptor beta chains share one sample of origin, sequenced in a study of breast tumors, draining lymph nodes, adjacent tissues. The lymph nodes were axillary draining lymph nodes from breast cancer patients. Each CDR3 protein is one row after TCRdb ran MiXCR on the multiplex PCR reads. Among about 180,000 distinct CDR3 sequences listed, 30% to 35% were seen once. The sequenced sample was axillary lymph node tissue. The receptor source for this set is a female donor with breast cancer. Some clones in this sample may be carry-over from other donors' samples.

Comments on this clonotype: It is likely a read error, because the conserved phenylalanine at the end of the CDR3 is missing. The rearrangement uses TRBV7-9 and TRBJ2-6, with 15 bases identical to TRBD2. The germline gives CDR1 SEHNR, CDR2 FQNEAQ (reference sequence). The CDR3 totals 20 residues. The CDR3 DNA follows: TGTGCCAGCAGCTTGGGACTAGCGGGAGGCTTTGGCTCTCGGGCCAACGTCCTGACTCTC. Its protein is CASSLGLAGGFGSRANVLTL.

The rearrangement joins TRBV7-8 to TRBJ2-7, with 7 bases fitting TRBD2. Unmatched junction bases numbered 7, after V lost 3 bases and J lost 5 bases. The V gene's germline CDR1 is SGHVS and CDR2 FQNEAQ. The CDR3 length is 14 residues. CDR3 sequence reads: CASSLGRAGDEQYF. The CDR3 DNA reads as TGTGCCAGCAGCTTGGGGAGGGCCGGCGACGAGCAGTACTTC.

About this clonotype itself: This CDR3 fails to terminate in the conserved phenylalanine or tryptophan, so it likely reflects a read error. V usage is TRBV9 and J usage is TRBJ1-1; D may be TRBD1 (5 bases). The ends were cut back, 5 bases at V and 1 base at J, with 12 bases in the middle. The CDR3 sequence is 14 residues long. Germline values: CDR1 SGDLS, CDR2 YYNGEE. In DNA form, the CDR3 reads TGTGCCAGCAGATCAGGGTTAACGAACACTGAAGCTTTCTTG. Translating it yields CASRSGLTNTEAFL.

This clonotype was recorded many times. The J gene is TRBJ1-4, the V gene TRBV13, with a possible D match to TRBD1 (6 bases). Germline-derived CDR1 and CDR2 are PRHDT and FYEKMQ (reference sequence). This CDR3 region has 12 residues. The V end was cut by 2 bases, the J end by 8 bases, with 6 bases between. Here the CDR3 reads CASSLRGEKLFF. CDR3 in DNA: TGTGCCAGCAGCTTAAGGGGGGAAAAACTGTTTTTT.

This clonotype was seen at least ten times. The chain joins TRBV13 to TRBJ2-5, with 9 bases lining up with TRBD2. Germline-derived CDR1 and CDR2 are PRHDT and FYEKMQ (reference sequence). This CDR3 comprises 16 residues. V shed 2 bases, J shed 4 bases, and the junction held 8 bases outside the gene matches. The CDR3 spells CASSLRAGGSSETQYF. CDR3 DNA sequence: TGTGCCAGCAGCTTACGAGCGGGGGGATCCTCAGAGACCCAGTACTTC.

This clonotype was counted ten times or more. The CDR3 here is CSARRGGRTDTQYF. CDR3 nucleotides: TGCAGTGCTCGGCGGGGGGGTCGCACAGATACGCAGTATTTT. The rearrangement joins TRBV20-1 to TRBJ2-3; the match to TRBD2 covers 9 bases. V gave up 5 bases and J gave up 1 base; unmatched junction bases: 4. This CDR3 has 14 residues. Per germline, CDR1 DFQATT and CDR2 SNEGSKA (reference sequence).

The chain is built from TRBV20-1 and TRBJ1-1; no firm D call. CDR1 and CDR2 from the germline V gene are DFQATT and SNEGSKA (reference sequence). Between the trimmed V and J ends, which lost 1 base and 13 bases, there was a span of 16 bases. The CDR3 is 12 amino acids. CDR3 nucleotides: TGCAGTGCTAGAGCCAGTACGCCGAAGGGTTTCTTT. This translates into CSARASTPKGFF.

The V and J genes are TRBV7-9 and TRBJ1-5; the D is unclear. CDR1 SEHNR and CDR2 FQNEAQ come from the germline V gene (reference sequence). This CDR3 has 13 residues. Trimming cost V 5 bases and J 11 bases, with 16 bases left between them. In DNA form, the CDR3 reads TGTGCCAGCAGCCTCCCGCCCCGAGAGACCCAGCATTTT. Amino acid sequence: CASSLPPRETQHF.

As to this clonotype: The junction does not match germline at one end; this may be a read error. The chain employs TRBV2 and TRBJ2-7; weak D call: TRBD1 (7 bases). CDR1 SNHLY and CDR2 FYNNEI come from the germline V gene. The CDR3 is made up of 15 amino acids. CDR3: CASSAGGTRLYEQHF. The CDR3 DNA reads TGTGCCAGCAGTGCAGGGGGGACCCGGCTCTACGAGCAGCACTTC.

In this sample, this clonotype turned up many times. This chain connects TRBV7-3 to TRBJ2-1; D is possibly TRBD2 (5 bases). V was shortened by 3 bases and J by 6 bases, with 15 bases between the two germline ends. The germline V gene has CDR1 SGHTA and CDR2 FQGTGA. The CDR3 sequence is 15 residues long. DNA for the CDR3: TGTGCCAGCAGCTTCAGTACCGGGGTGCTCAATGAGCAGTTCTTC. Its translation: CASSFSTGVLNEQFF.

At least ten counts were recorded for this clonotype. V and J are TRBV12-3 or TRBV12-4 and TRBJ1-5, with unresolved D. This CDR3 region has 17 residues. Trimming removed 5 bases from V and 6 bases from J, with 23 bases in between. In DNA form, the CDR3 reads TGTGCCAGCAGTCTCCAACTCGGTAAGAGGTGGGGTCAGCCCCAGCATTTT. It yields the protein CASSLQLGKRWGQPQHF.

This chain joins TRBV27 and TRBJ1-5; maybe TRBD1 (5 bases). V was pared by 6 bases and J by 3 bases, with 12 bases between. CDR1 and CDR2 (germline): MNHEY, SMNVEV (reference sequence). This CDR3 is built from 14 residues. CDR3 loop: CASSPGRNNQPQHF. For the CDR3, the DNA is TGTGCCAGCAGCCCGGGACGGAACAATCAGCCCCAGCATTTT.

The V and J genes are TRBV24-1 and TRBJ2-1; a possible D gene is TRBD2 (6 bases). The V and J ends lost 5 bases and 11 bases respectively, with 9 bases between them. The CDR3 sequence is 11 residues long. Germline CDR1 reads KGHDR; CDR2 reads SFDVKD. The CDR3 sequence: CATSAGDKQFF. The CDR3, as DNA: TGTGCCACCAGTGCGGGGGATAAGCAGTTCTTC.

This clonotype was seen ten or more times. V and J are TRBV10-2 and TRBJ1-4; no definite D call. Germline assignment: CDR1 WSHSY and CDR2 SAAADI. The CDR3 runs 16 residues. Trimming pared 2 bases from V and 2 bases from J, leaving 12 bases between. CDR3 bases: TGCGCCAGCAGTGAGATTTTGACAACCACTAATGAAAAACTGTTTTTT. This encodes CASSEILTTTNEKLFF.

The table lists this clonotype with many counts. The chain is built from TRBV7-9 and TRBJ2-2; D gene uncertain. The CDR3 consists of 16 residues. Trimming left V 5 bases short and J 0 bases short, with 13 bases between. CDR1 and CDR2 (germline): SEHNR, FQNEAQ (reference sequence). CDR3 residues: CASSPRPGPNTGELFF. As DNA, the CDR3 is TGTGCCAGCAGCCCCCGCCCGGGCCCGAACACCGGGGAGCTGTTTTTT.